Listed here are 31 T cell receptor beta chains from one sample, sequenced in a study of Ad26.COV2.S vaccination and SARS-CoV-2 variants. As to treatment: around 19 received Ad26.COV2.S at low or high dose, single or two shots; about 5 received placebo; per-sample allocation not given. Samples analyzed were those drawn on day 63 after the first vaccine or placebo injection. Assay used: immunoSEQ multiplex PCR; TCRdb lists only in-frame clones, some missing. The top ten clones hold around 1.8% of a sample with 410,000 or so clones, 92% of them seen once. This sample comprised peripheral blood, obtained in a trial of Ad26.COV2.S vaccine versus placebo. These receptors came from a person aged 18-65 years who received the Ad26.COV2.S COVID-19 vaccine or a placebo.

This chain joins TRBV7-9 and TRBJ1-3, with 8 nucleotides matching TRBD1. Germline V gene sequence: CDR1 SEHNR, CDR2 FQNEAQ (reference sequence). CDR3 length: 14 amino acids. Trimming at V came to 6 bases and at J to 1 base, leaving 2 bases not matched to a gene. The CDR3 region is CASSWDRSGNTIYF. The CDR3 DNA reads as TGTGCCAGCAGTTGGGACAGGTCTGGAAACACCATATATTTT.

This rearrangement joins TRBV28 to TRBJ1-2, with TRBD1 as a possible D gene (5 bases). The germline V gene encodes CDR1 MDHEN and CDR2 SYDVKM. The CDR3 has 15 residues. V was pared by 6 bases and J by 8 bases, with 22 bases between. CDR3 sequence: CASSPADRNLLGYTF. The CDR3 DNA is TGTGCCAGCAGCCCCGCTGACAGAAATCTTTTGGGCTACACCTTC.

This clone was seen only once. The chain recombines TRBV9 with TRBJ2-3; D is perhaps TRBD2 (6 bases). Trimming removed 1 base from V and 8 bases from J, with 8 bases in between. CDR3 length: 12 residues. In germline, CDR1 is SGDLS, CDR2 YYNGEE. The CDR3 loop is CASSVQGGTQYF. Here the CDR3 DNA reads TGTGCCAGCAGCGTACAGGGAGGTACGCAGTATTTT. The variable domain in full, with the rest retrieved from reference TRBV9 and TRBJ2-3, is DSGVTQTPKHLITATGQRVTLRCSPRSGDLSVYWYQQSLDQGLQFLIQYYNGEERAKGNILERFSAQQFPDLHSELNLSSLELGDSALYFCASSVQGGTQYFGPGTRLTVL.

The chain is built from TRBV9 and TRBJ2-7, with no clear D. CDR1 SGDLS and CDR2 YYNGEE come from the germline V gene. The germline V and J ends were trimmed by 1 base and 2 bases, with 13 bases remaining between them. CDR3 length: 15 amino acids. The CDR3 reads CASSVNTLDPYEQYF. CDR3 nucleotides: TGTGCCAGCAGCGTAAACACCCTCGACCCCTACGAGCAGTACTTC.

This rearrangement joins TRBV3-1 (or the pseudogene TRBV3-2) to TRBJ1-2, with TRBD1 identical over 7 bases. Per germline, CDR1 LGHDT and CDR2 YNNKEL (reference sequence). J lost 4 bases, V lost 4 bases, and 6 bases had no gene match. The CDR3 sequence is 14 residues long. CDR3 bases: TGTGCCAGCAGCCCGCCGGGACAGTTCTATGGCTACACCTTC. It translates to CASSPPGQFYGYTF.

The chain joins TRBV7-9 to TRBJ1-1; D unresolved. The germline V gene has CDR1 SEHNR and CDR2 FQNEAQ (reference sequence). Deletions cut 3 bases from V and 2 bases from J, with 7 bases between. This CDR3 contains 13 residues. The CDR3 protein is CASSFEANTEAFF. The CDR3 DNA reads TGTGCCAGCAGCTTTGAGGCTAACACTGAAGCTTTCTTT.

On this clone itself: Within the sample, other DNA sequences also encode this same CDR3. This chain joins TRBV19 and TRBJ2-7; the D gene is possibly TRBD1 (6 bases). Trimming removed 3 bases at V and 2 bases at J, with 11 bases between. Germline CDR1 reads LNHDA; CDR2 reads SQIVND (reference sequence). The CDR3 loop spans 14 amino acids. As DNA, the CDR3 is TGTGCCAGTAGTATGGCAGGGGCGACCTACGAGCAGTACTTC. Protein product: CASSMAGATYEQYF. Full variable domain (remainder filled in from reference TRBV19 and TRBJ2-7): DGGITQSPKYLFRKEGQNVTLSCEQNLNHDAMYWYRQDPGQGLRLIYYSQIVNDFQKGDIAEGYSVSREKKESFPLTVTSAQKNPTAFYLCASSMAGATYEQYFGPGTRLTVT.

This sequence joins TRBV7-6 and TRBJ1-3; D gene unclear. V lost 4 bases, J lost 0 bases, and 4 bases lay in between. The CDR3 has 13 amino acids. Looked up from germline, CDR1 is SGHVS and CDR2 is FNYEAQ. Written as DNA, the CDR3 is TGTGCCAGCAGCTCAGACTCTGGAAACACCATATATTTT. Protein: CASSSDSGNTIYF.

The chain employs TRBV4-1 and TRBJ2-7; possible D gene TRBD1, 6 bases. Trimming pared 3 bases from V and 3 bases from J, leaving 15 bases between. The CDR3 covers 15 residues. Per germline, CDR1 MGHRA and CDR2 YSYEKL. The CDR3 DNA sequence: TGCGCCAGCAGCCAGGCGATCGGACAGATCTACGAGCAGTACTTC. Encoded protein: CASSQAIGQIYEQYF.

The count of this clone is one. The chain combines TRBV4-3 with TRBJ2-1; 9 nucleotides agree with TRBD2. The CDR3 totals 16 residues. Trimming took 5 bases from V and 0 from J; bases not matched to a gene: 5. CDR1 is LGHNA and CDR2 is YSLEER in the germline V gene. The CDR3 protein is CASSAGGESSYNEQFF. CDR3 nucleotides: TGCGCCAGCAGCGCGGGGGGGGAGAGCTCCTACAATGAGCAGTTCTTC.

This sequence joins TRBV5-5 and TRBJ2-2, with D possibly TRBD2 on 6 matching bases. This CDR3 has 16 residues. The V end lost 0 bases, the J end lost 3 bases, and 12 bases lay between the germline ends. Germline V gene data show CDR1 as SGHKS and CDR2 as YYEKEE (reference sequence). CDR3 region: CASSLVVRGYTGELFF. The CDR3 DNA sequence: TGTGCCAGCAGCTTGGTTGTTCGGGGGTACACCGGGGAGCTGTTTTTT.

This sequence joins TRBV30 and TRBJ1-2, with D tentatively TRBD1 (6 bases). The V end was cut by 0 bases, the J end by 2 bases, with 10 bases between. The CDR3 contains 14 residues. Germline V gene sequence: CDR1 GTSNPN, CDR2 SVGIG (reference sequence). CDR3 DNA sequence: TGTGCCTGGAGTGTGACCGGACAGAACTATGGCTACACCTTC. Protein product: CAWSVTGQNYGYTF.

The rearrangement joins TRBV5-1 to TRBJ1-2; TRBD1 agrees at 7 bases. The junction had 14 bases not matched to a gene; V was cut back by 3 bases and J by 6 bases. CDR1 and CDR2 from the germline V gene are SGHRS and YFSETQ. CDR3 length equals 16 residues. CDR3 DNA: TGCGCCAGCAGCTGGACGACAGGGAGGGAGTTTGATGGCTACACCTTC. It specifies CASSWTTGREFDGYTF.

The chain combines TRBV6-5 with TRBJ1-5; D unresolved. Germline CDR1 and CDR2: MNHEY and SVGAGI. Trimming cost V 0 bases and J 7 bases, with 13 bases left between them. The CDR3 extends over 15 amino acids. The CDR3 loop is CASSYSQDRRQPQHF. The CDR3 bases are TGTGCCAGCAGTTACTCCCAGGATCGCAGGCAGCCCCAGCATTTT.

V is TRBV14 and J is TRBJ1-2, with D unresolved. CDR3 length equals 13 residues. Germline V gene data show CDR1 as SGHDN and CDR2 as FVKESK. V was trimmed by 3 bases and J by 6 bases, leaving 11 bases between them. This chain's CDR3 is CASSQGTSDGYTF. DNA for the CDR3: TGTGCCAGCAGCCAGGGCACGTCGGATGGCTACACCTTC.

Comment on this clone: The junction differs from germline at one of its ends, possibly a read error. The chain recombines TRBV28 with TRBJ2-7; the D is unclear. This CDR3 comprises 11 residues. The V gene's germline CDR1 is MDHEN and CDR2 SYDVKM. The chain's CDR3 is CASSLGWLLDF. CDR3 coding DNA: TGTGCCAGCAGTTTGGGGTGGCTATTGGACTTC.

The J gene is TRBJ2-7, the V gene TRBV5-1, with 13 bases that match TRBD2. The CDR3 consists of 17 residues. Germline V CDR1 and CDR2: SGHRS, YFSETQ. The junction had 4 bases not matched to a gene; V was cut back by 1 base and J by 0 bases. In DNA, the CDR3 is TGCGCCAGCAGCTTGATGGGACTAGCGGGGACCTCCTACGAGCAGTACTTC. Translation: CASSLMGLAGTSYEQYF.

V gene TRBV29-1 combines with J gene TRBJ1-4; weak D call: TRBD1 (5 bases). V lost 3 bases to trimming and J lost 6 bases, with 11 bases between them. The CDR3 runs 13 residues. Germline V gene lookup returns CDR1 SQVTM and CDR2 ANQGSEA. The CDR3 coding sequence is TGCAGCGTTGAGGGACCGGCAGATGAAAAACTGTTTTTT. Encoded protein: CSVEGPADEKLFF.

The chain couples TRBV5-6 to TRBJ2-7, with 8 bases lining up with TRBD2. The trim removed 0 bases at V and 4 bases at J, leaving 0 bases unmatched. CDR1 SGHDT and CDR2 YYEEEE come from the germline V gene. The CDR3 is 13 amino acids. This chain's CDR3 is CASSLERGYEQYF. The CDR3 bases are TGTGCCAGCAGCTTGGAGCGGGGGTACGAGCAGTACTTC.

V gene TRBV5-1 combines with J gene TRBJ1-1; no clear D gene. This CDR3 has 13 residues. Germline CDR1 is SGHRS and CDR2 is YFSETQ. Trimming took off 4 bases at V and 3 bases at J, with 10 bases between the two ends. The CDR3 protein is CASSDNKDTEAFF. DNA for the CDR3: TGCGCCAGCAGCGACAATAAGGACACTGAAGCTTTCTTT.

In its sample, this clone was seen once. The CDR3 reads CSVFPIPGSSEGTQYF. The CDR3 region has the DNA TGCAGCGTTTTCCCTATACCGGGTTCCAGTGAGGGGACCCAGTACTTC. The J gene is TRBJ2-5, the V gene TRBV29-1; D is possibly TRBD2 (5 bases). Per the germline V gene, CDR1 is SQVTM and CDR2 is ANQGSEA. The CDR3 is 16 amino acids. Trimming took off 5 bases at V and 7 bases at J, with 26 bases between the two ends. The variable domain in full, completed from reference TRBV29-1 and TRBJ2-5, reads SAVISQKPSRDICQRGTSLTIQCQVDSQVTMMFWYRQQPGQSLTLIATANQGSEATYESGFVIDKFPISRPNLTFSTLTVSNMSPEDSSIYLCSVFPIPGSSEGTQYFGPGTRLLVL.

As concerns this clone: Other DNA sequences of this sample code for an identical CDR3. The chain recombines TRBV5-1 with TRBJ2-5, with 8 bases aligning to TRBD2. CDR1 and CDR2 from the germline V gene are SGHRS and YFSETQ. Unmatched junction bases numbered 4, after V lost 4 bases and J lost 2 bases. The CDR3 is made up of 14 amino acids. The CDR3 region has the DNA TGCGCCAGCAGCCCGGGGACTAGTCAAGAGACCCAGTACTTC. It yields the protein CASSPGTSQETQYF.

For this clone: The same CDR3 can be traced to other DNA sequences in this sample. V is TRBV27 and J is TRBJ2-7, with TRBD1 matching 8 bases. In germline, CDR1 is MNHEY, CDR2 SMNVEV (reference sequence). The V gene end was trimmed by 3 bases and the J gene end by 3 bases; junction bases not matched to a gene: 1. The CDR3 sequence is 13 residues long. CDR3 nucleotide sequence: TGTGCCAGCAGTTTCACAGGGGGCTACGAGCAGTACTTC. This translates into CASSFTGGYEQYF.

V usage is TRBV28 and J usage is TRBJ2-5; 7 nucleotides agree with TRBD1. CDR1 and CDR2 (germline): MDHEN, SYDVKM. The CDR3 sequence is 15 residues long. V gave up 3 bases and J gave up 6 bases; unmatched junction bases: 10. DNA of the CDR3: TGTGCCAGCAGTTTGGGTGGACAGGCATTAAAGACCCAGTACTTC. Translated, it gives CASSLGGQALKTQYF.

The J gene is TRBJ2-7, the V gene TRBV6-2 or TRBV6-3; TRBD1 matches at 7 bases. CDR1 and CDR2 (germline): MNHEY, SVGEGT. V dropped 1 base and J dropped 12; count of bases not matched to a gene: 9. This CDR3 has 13 amino acids. The CDR3 DNA sequence: TGTGCCAGCAGTTACTTGGGACAGACAATACCGTACTTC. Translating it yields CASSYLGQTIPYF.

The rearrangement links TRBV19 to TRBJ2-2; D ambiguous. CDR3 length equals 15 residues. V was shortened by 5 bases and J by 12 bases, with 22 bases between the two germline ends. Germline CDR1 is LNHDA and CDR2 is SQIVND (reference sequence). The DNA of the CDR3 is TGTGCCAGTAGTTCCGGACGGTTGGGCTCGAGGCAGCTGTTTTTT. It translates to CASSSGRLGSRQLFF.

The chain is built from TRBV16 and TRBJ2-1; D gene unclear. The germline gives CDR1 KGHSY, CDR2 FQNENV. There are 11 residues in the CDR3. The ends were cut back, 7 bases at V and 4 bases at J, with 5 bases in the middle. CDR3 protein: CASTTYNEQFF. The CDR3 DNA follows: TGTGCCAGCACCACATACAATGAGCAGTTCTTC.

This rearrangement joins TRBV7-9 to TRBJ1-1; no reliable D call. The V and J ends lost 1 base and 8 bases respectively, with 14 bases between them. CDR1 is SEHNR, CDR2 FQNEAQ, per germline (reference sequence). This CDR3 region has 14 residues. CDR3 DNA: TGTGCCAGCAGCTTAGTCTTGAATCCCCGGGAAGCTTTCTTT. This sequence encodes CASSLVLNPREAFF.

V and J are TRBV2 and TRBJ2-3; 9 nucleotides line up with TRBD1. The germline CDR1 and CDR2 sequences are SNHLY and FYNNEI. V lost 9 bases and J lost 0; bases outside the gene matches: 4. This CDR3 is 14 amino acids long. CDR3 sequence (DNA): TGTGCCAGTCACAGGGGGCGAAGCACAGATACGCAGTATTTT. Translation: CASHRGRSTDTQYF.

The chain has TRBV18 and TRBJ2-3, with D possibly called TRBD1 or TRBD2 (6 bases each). CDR1 and CDR2 (germline): KGHSH, LQKENI. The CDR3 runs 21 residues. Trimming took off 2 bases at V and 1 base at J, with 28 bases between the two ends. The CDR3 sequence: CASSPRFGRLGGQHGTDTQYF. The CDR3 nucleotides are TGTGCCAGCTCACCAAGGTTCGGGCGCCTGGGGGGACAACACGGCACAGATACGCAGTATTTT.

V usage is TRBV20-1 and J usage is TRBJ1-1; D is ambiguous. V dropped 0 bases and J dropped 10 bases, with 9 bases sitting between them. The CDR3 loop spans 11 amino acids. CDR1 DFQATT and CDR2 SNEGSKA come from the germline V gene (reference sequence). CDR3 DNA: TGCAGTGCTAGAGATTTAGGTATAGCTTTCTTT. It translates to CSARDLGIAFF.